This paragraph covers one T cell receptor beta chain sequence. Its antigen remains unidentified. J was trimmed by 6 bases and V by 4 bases; bases with no gene match: 8. The CDR3 sequence is 16 residues long. Germline V lookup: CDR1 MNHEY, CDR2 SVGAGI. Sequencing was performed with immunoSEQ multiplex PCR; in TCRdb, only in-frame clones are kept and a portion is missing. The sample yields about 130,000 clones, around 85% seen once. This specimen comes from a study of T cell responses to AZD1222 COVID-19 vaccine. Findings of the study overall: After two AZD1222 doses, spike-specific TCR breadth and depth rose versus day 0.

The chain recombines TRBV6-5 with TRBJ1-5; TRBD1 matches at 11 bases. The clonotype comes from an adult who received the AZD1222 COVID-19 vaccine. The sequencing here drew on peripheral blood, taken 28 days after the second AZD1222 dose. The chain's CDR3 is CASSSGQGALSQPQHF. In DNA, the CDR3 is TGTGCCAGCAGTTCCGGACAGGGGGCATTGAGTCAGCCCCAGCATTTT.